This T cell receptor beta chain was identified during a study of glioma-infiltrating T cells after dendritic cell vaccination (dated by TCRdb to the mid-2010s). Regarding the research as a whole: The cohort included around 15 glioblastoma patients drawn from Phase I and II dendritic cell vaccination trials, of whom 9 were newly diagnosed and 6 had recurrent disease. In glioblastoma patients vaccinated with dendritic cells, deep sequencing of TCR beta CDR3 regions served to measure the amount of tumor-infiltrating lymphocytes and to compare repertoires between tumor and blood. Patients received three intradermal dendritic cell vaccine injections at biweekly intervals in the arm below the axilla. The vaccine was prepared from monocyte-derived dendritic cells that were cultured for about 7 days with IL-4 and GM-CSF and then pulsed overnight with autologous tumor lysate. TCR sequencing metrics, including TIL content and tumor-blood repertoire overlap, were correlated with survival after dendritic cell vaccination. Autologous tumor lysate-pulsed dendritic cell vaccination was administered to the patients between the early 2000s and the early 2010s. The full study reports these points: After dendritic cell vaccination, a higher estimated pretreatment TIL content predicted longer time to progression and longer overall survival. The three-group TCR overlap response model was characterized as speculative, and prospective validation of the model was stated to be required. The cohort was small and heterogeneous, with few patients having full blood and tumor sets and even fewer initial-recurrent tumor pairs. No direct relationship between TCR clonality and survival was found, suggesting that a diverse polyclonal response may matter.

What the time point label conveys for this sample: after dendritic cell vaccination, including at tumor progression/relapse. Patients were selected for having adequate residual fresh-frozen tumor tissue and more than two years of available survival data. None of the glioblastoma patients carried an isocitrate dehydrogenase mutation, although molecular status otherwise varied. PBMC collection took place before vaccination, two weeks after the third vaccination, and at tumor progression if progression occurred. The Qiagen DNeasy Blood extraction Kit was used to extract genomic DNA. The immunoSEQ assay amplified TCRB CDR3 regions from roughly 2 micrograms of genomic DNA, or from all available DNA when less than that amount was available. For multiplex PCR, 60 forward primers for TCR V beta segments and 13 reverse primers for J beta segments were used. Synthetic control templates were spiked into each sample at limiting dilution to estimate reads per starting template. The Illumina HiSeq System generated 87 bp sequencing reads. As for the original processing: PCR and sequencing errors were removed by merging closely related sequences with a nearest neighbor algorithm. TCR overlap was defined as the percentage of unique tumor TCR beta sequences that were also found in the peripheral blood of the same patient. As stored in TCRdb, this immuneACCESS dataset retains in-frame rearrangements with V and J assigned. A fraction of the clones does not appear; measured against another copy, unresolved V genes explain less than half of the discrepancy, and the remainder lacks a known reason. V and J calls and clone size are as listed in that table; D and trimming were resolved from the DNA. Recorded for this sample are around 87,000 clones; 83% of them occurred a single time. The top ten clonotypes cover less than 8% of the sample.

The junction carries 11 bases between V and J, which are trimmed by 2 bases and 9 bases respectively. The CDR3 runs 12 residues from the cysteine to the phenylalanine. The read is trimmed to its CDR3 DNA, 36 bases read in frame from base 1. Sequences GTSNPN (CDR1) and SVGIG (CDR2) are obtained from the germline V gene (reference sequence). Points on this clone: Its recognized antigen is unknown. Per-base quality was not reported, and no clone a single base away is much larger than it.

The source was blood, collected after dendritic cell vaccination. The receptor comes from a human donor with glioblastoma. The chain couples TRBV30 to TRBJ2-1, with no reliable assignment of the D segment. CDR3 reads: CAWSLSGPEQFF. In nucleotides, the sequence is TGTGCCTGGAGTCTGTCAGGTCCTGAGCAGTTCTTC.